This T cell receptor beta chain was sequenced during a study of glioma-infiltrating T cells after dendritic cell vaccination. Method: immunoSEQ multiplex PCR; TCRdb's copy keeps in-frame clones and lacks some. The sample lists some 590 clones, 84% occurring once. None of the glioblastoma patients had an isocitrate dehydrogenase mutation. Source: tumor tissue, taken before dendritic cell vaccination. This receptor was identified in a human donor with glioblastoma.

The CDR3 is CASSLFSLGYTNTGELFF. The CDR3 bases are TGTGCCAGCAGTTTATTTTCCCTGGGCTACACGAACACCGGGGAGCTGTTTTTT. V is TRBV28 and J is TRBJ2-2; no firm D call. The CDR3 spans 18 residues. Germline CDR1 MDHEN, CDR2 SYDVKM. The ends were cut back, 1 base at V and 0 bases at J, with 15 bases in the middle.